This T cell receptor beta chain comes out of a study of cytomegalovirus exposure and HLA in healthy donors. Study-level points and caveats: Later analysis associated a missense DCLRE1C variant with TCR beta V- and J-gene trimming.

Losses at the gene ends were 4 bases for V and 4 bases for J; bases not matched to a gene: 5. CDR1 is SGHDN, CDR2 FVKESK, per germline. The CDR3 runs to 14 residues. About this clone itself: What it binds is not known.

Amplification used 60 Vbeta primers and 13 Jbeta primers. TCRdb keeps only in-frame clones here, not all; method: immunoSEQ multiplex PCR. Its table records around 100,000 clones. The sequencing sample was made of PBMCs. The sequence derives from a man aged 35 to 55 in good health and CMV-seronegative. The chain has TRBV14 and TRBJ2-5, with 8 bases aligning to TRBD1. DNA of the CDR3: TGTGCCAGCAGCCCCCGGACAGGGAGAGAGACCCAGTACTTC. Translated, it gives CASSPRTGRETQYF.